This T cell receptor (beta chain) was sequenced in a study of T cell responses to AZD1222 COVID-19 vaccine. Overall study results and limits: Within unmutated variant regions lay the reported targets of nearly half of spike-specific TCRs.

Profiling relied on immunoSEQ multiplex PCR, and the TCRdb table lists in-frame clones only, not all of them. The table shows roughly 80,000 clones, with roughly 85% occurring only once. This clone appeared a single time. What it binds is not known. V lost 2 bases and J lost 1, with 9 bases in between. The CDR3 is 14 amino acids. Germline CDR1 SGHRS, CDR2 YFSETQ. The starting material was peripheral blood, obtained 28 days after the second AZD1222 dose. The source of this sequence is an adult who received the AZD1222 COVID-19 vaccine. V usage is TRBV5-1 and J usage is TRBJ1-1, with unresolved D. This chain's CDR3 is CASSFWSANTEAFF. DNA for the CDR3: TGCGCCAGCAGCTTCTGGTCGGCGAACACTGAAGCTTTCTTT.